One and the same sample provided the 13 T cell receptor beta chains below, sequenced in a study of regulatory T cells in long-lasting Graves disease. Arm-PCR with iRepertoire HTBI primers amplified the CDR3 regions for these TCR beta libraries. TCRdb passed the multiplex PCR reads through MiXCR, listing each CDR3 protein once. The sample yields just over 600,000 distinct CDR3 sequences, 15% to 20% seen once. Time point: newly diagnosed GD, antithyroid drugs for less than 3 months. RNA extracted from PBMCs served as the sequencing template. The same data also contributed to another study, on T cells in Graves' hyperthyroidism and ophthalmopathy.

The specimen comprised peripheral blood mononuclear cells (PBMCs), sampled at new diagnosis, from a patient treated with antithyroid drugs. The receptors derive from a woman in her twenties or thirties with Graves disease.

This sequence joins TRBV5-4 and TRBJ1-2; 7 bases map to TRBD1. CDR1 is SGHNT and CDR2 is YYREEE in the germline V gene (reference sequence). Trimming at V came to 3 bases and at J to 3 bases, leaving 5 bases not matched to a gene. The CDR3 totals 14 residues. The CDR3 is CASSWKGQDYGYTF. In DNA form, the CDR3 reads TGTGCCAGCAGCTGGAAAGGACAGGACTATGGCTACACCTTC.

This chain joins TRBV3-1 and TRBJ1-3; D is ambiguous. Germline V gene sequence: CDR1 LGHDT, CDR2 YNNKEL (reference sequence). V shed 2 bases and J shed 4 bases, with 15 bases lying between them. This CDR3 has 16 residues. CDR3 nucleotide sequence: TGTGCCAGCAGCCAACGGACCCTCAGAAGGGGAAACACCATATATTTT. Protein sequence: CASSQRTLRRGNTIYF.

The CDR3 DNA is TGTGCCAGCTCTACGGCACGCGCCACTGAAGCTTTCTTT. Translation gives CASSTARATEAFF. The chain links TRBV18 to TRBJ1-1; D is uncertain. This CDR3 contains 13 residues. From germline, CDR1 is KGHSH and CDR2 LQKENI. Trimming shortened V by 6 bases and J by 4 bases, and 12 bases separated the two germline ends. Drawing the rest from reference TRBV18 and TRBJ1-1, the complete variable domain is NAGVMQNPRHLVRRRGQEARLRCSPMKGHSHVYWYRQLPEEGLKFMVYLQKENIIDESGMPKERFSAEFPKEGPSILRIQQVVRGDSAAYFCASSTARATEAFFGQGTRLTVV.

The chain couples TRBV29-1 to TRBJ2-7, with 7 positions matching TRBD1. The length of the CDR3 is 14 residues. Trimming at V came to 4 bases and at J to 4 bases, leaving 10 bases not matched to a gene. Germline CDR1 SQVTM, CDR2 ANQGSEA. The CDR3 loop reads CSVVEQGEWYEQYF. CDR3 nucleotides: TGCAGCGTTGTAGAGCAGGGGGAGTGGTACGAGCAGTACTTC.

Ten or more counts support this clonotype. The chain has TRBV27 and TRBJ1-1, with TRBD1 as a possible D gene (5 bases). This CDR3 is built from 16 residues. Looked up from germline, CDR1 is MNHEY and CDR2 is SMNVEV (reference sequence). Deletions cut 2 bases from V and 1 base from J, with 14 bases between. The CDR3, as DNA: TGTGCCAGCAGTTTAATTAGGGGTTCAGGGAACACTGAAGCTTTCTTT. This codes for CASSLIRGSGNTEAFF.

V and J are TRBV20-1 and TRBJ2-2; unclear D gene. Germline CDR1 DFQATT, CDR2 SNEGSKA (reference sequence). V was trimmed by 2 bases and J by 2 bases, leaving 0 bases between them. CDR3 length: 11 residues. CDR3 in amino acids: CSARNTGELFF. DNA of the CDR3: TGCAGTGCTAGAAACACCGGGGAGCTGTTTTTT.

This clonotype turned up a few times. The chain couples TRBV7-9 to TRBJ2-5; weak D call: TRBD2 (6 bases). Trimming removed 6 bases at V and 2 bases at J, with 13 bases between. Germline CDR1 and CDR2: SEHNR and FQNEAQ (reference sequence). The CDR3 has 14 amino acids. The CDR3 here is CASRERETQETQYF. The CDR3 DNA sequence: TGTGCCAGCAGGGAACGGGAGACTCAAGAGACCCAGTACTTC.

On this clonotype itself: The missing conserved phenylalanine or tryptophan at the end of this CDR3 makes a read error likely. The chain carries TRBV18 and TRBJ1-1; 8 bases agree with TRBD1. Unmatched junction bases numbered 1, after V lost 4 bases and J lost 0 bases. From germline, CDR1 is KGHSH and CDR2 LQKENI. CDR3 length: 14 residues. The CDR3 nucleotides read TGTGCCAGCTCACAGGGACAGGTGAACACTGAAGCTTTCCTT. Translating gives CASSQGQVNTEAFL.

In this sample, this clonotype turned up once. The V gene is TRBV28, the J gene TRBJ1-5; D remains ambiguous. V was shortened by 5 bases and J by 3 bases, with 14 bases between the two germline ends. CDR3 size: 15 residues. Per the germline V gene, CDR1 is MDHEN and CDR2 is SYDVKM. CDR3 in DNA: TGTGCCAGCAGTCCGACCCTAGGTCCCAATCAGCCCCAGCATTTT. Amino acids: CASSPTLGPNQPQHF.

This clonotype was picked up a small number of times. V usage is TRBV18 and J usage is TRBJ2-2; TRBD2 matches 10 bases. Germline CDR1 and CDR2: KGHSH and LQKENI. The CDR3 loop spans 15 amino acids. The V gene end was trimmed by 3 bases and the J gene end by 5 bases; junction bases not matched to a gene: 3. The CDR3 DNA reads TGTGCCAGCTCACCGGGACTAGCGTTGACCGGGGAGCTGTTTTTT. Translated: CASSPGLALTGELFF.

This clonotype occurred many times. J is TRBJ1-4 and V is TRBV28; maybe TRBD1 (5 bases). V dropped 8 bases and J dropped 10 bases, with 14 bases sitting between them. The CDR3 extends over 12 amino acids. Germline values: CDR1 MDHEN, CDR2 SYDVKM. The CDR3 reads CASVGLQGKLFF. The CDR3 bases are TGTGCCAGCGTCGGTCTCCAGGGAAAACTGTTTTTT.

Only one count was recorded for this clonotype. The chain's CDR3 is CASVTGLNYGYTF. Here the CDR3 DNA reads TGTGCCAGCGTGACAGGACTAAACTATGGCTACACCTTC. V is TRBV19 and J is TRBJ1-2; perhaps TRBD1 as D (6 bases). CDR1 LNHDA and CDR2 SQIVND come from the germline V gene (reference sequence). Trimming took 9 bases from V and 2 from J, leaving 13 bases between them. This CDR3 contains 13 residues.

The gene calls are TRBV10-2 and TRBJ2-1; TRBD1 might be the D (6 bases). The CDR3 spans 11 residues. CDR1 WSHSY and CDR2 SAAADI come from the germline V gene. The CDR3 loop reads CAARGNNEQFF. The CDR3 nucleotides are TGCGCAGCCAGGGGAAACAATGAGCAGTTCTTC.